This T cell receptor (beta chain) was recovered during a study of response to subunit inactivated influenza vaccine. Study-wide results and caveats: Seasonal influenza vaccination, on each occasion, was suggested by the authors to recruit few new T cells.

One entry per CDR3 protein, called by TCRdb with MiXCR from the RT-PCR reads. The sample has hundreds of thousands of distinct CDR3 sequences, approximately 14% seen once. V lost 3 bases and J 11 bases, leaving 13 bases between the germline ends. This CDR3 comprises 12 residues. A note on this clonotype: The antigen is not known.

J is TRBJ1-1 and V is TRBV12-3 or TRBV12-4; D unresolved. The sequence was collected from a man in his fifties or sixties who received an inactivated influenza vaccine. The source material was PBMCs from blood, sampled 11 to 12 days after vaccination. CDR3: CASSFGGVKAFF. CDR3 sequence (DNA): TGTGCCAGCAGTTTCGGCGGGGTGAAGGCTTTCTTT.